One sample yielded the 6 T cell receptor beta chains listed below, sequenced in a study of T cells in women clearing cervical HPV infection. Using immunoSEQ multiplex PCR, the repertoire was profiled, and TCRdb retains in-frame clones only, with some absent. The sample totals 40,000 to 60,000 clones. The sequenced sample consisted of blood buffy coat. These receptors originate from a woman aged 18 to 75 with a cervical HPV16 infection that either progressed to CIN3+ or cleared (not recorded which).

As for this clone: The read finishes 3 residues shy of the CDR3 end, and the germline J gene is used to complete it. V is TRBV19 and J is TRBJ2-2, with a possible D match to TRBD2 (5 bases). This CDR3 has 14 amino acids. The V gene's germline CDR1 is LNHDA and CDR2 SQIVND (reference sequence). The CDR3 here is CASSIQAGLEKLFF. The covered CDR3 bases are TGTGCCAGTAGTATTCAGGCGGGCCTGGAAAAG.

In regard to this clone: The read halts 3 residues ahead of the CDR3 end, with the missing end drawn from the germline J gene. This chain connects TRBV4-1 to TRBJ2-7; TRBD1 aligns across 7 bases. This CDR3 contains 18 residues. V was pared by 4 bases and J by 0 bases, with 15 bases of the junction left unmatched. Germline CDR1 reads MGHRA; CDR2 reads YSYEKL. The part of the CDR3 DNA that was read is TGCGCCAGCAGCCCCCGACAGGGTGCTTTCCCAAGCTCCTACGAG. As protein: CASSPRQGAFPSSYE. The whole CDR3 reads CASSPRQGAFPSSYEQYF.

CDR3 sequence reads: CASSSTGRDGYTF. Incomplete CDR3 DNA: TGTGCCAGCAGCTCGACAGGGAGGGATGGC. The chain couples TRBV7-9 to TRBJ1-2; 7 nucleotides match TRBD1. The read is 3 residues too short to cover the CDR3 end, so that end is filled in from the germline J gene. V shed 4 bases, J shed 6 bases, and the junction held 5 bases outside the gene matches. Germline lookup yields CDR1 SEHNR and CDR2 FQNEAQ (reference sequence). The CDR3 consists of 13 residues.

Points on this clone: The read terminates 3 residues ahead of where the CDR3 ends, so the germline J gene completes it. V gene TRBV19 combines with J gene TRBJ1-2; weak D call: TRBD1 (5 bases). V lost 7 bases, J lost 4 bases, and 19 bases lay in between. This CDR3 is 15 amino acids long. The germline gives CDR1 LNHDA, CDR2 SQIVND (reference sequence). The CDR3 protein is CASTKPSGGAYGYTF. The part of the CDR3 DNA that was read is TGTGCCAGTACCAAACCGTCGGGGGGAGCCTATGGC.

A word on this clone: From the germline J gene comes the end of the CDR3, since the read stops 3 residues before it. This rearrangement joins TRBV19 to TRBJ2-7, with D unresolved. The CDR3 runs 14 residues. Trimming took 4 bases from V and 0 from J, leaving 10 bases between them. Germline V gives CDR1 LNHDA, CDR2 SQIVND (reference sequence). The part of the CDR3 DNA that was read is TGTGCCAGTAGTACCCGGGTCGACTCCTACGAG. This codes for CASSTRVDSYE. The full CDR3 is CASSTRVDSYEQYF.

As to this clone: Sequencing ends 3 residues short of the CDR3 end; the germline J gene provides the rest. The chain employs TRBV7-9 and TRBJ1-1; D is unclear. This CDR3 comprises 11 residues. The germline V gene encodes CDR1 SEHNR and CDR2 FQNEAQ (reference sequence). Incomplete CDR3 DNA: TGTGCCAGCAGCTCCGGAGGGGAA. It specifies CASSSGGE. The full-length CDR3 reads as CASSSGGEAFF.